The entry that follows covers one T cell receptor (beta chain) sequence. This sample also contains other DNA sequences that code for the same CDR3. In the original processing: Estimates of nucleated cell counts were drawn from the amplification of reference gene primers. Produced via immunoSEQ multiplex PCR; TCRdb's table is partial and in-frame only. V and J calls and clone size are copied from that table; D and trimming were computed from the DNA. The data contain some 220,000 clones, around 85% of them singletons. This specimen comes from a study of blood T cell repertoires in COVID-19. In the study overall: T cells, B-cell-depleted T cells, or PBMCs supplied cDNA or gDNA.

Enrolled during active infection, Seattle patients were then followed longitudinally. The specimen was peripheral blood. The sequence derives from a woman between 65 and 79 years old with COVID-19, enrolled during active disease.

CDR3 protein: CASSLMSSYNSPLHF. CDR3 DNA: TGTGCCAGCAGCTTAATGAGCTCCTATAATTCACCCCTCCACTTT. The chain couples TRBV7-3 to TRBJ1-6; D not certain. The germline CDR1 and CDR2 sequences are SGHTA and FQGTGA. This CDR3 has 15 amino acids. The V gene lost 1 base and the J gene lost 0 bases, with 4 bases spanning the gap. Together with reference TRBV7-3 and TRBJ1-6, the CDR3 gives the full variable domain: GAGVSQTPSNKVTEKGKYVELRCDPISGHTALYWYRQSLGQGPEFLIYFQGTGAADDSGLPNDRFFAVRPEGSVSTLKIQRTERGDSAVYLCASSLMSSYNSPLHFGNGTRLTVT.